Presented here are 8 T cell receptor beta chains from one specimen sequenced in a study of cytotoxic CD8 clonotypes in ibrutinib-treated CLL (dated by TCRdb to the early 2020s). Libraries came from the immunoSEQ multiplex PCR assay. The clones in this table, taken by TCRdb from immuneACCESS, are in-frame only. Not every clone is retained; where verified, under half of the shortfall comes from an unresolved V gene, and the cause of the rest is unknown. This sample is represented by some 58,000 clones; roughly 71% of them were singletons. The top ten hold 40% to 45% of the sample. The time point tag for this specimen amounts to: 12 months on ibrutinib. The source material was PBMCs, sampled after 12 months of ibrutinib treatment. The receptors derive from a human donor with chronic lymphocytic leukemia.

The chain has TRBV5-5 and TRBJ2-1; D is unclear. CDR1 and CDR2 (germline): SGHKS, YYEKEE (reference sequence). V lost 4 bases and J lost 0, with 11 bases in between. The CDR3 loop spans 15 amino acids. CDR3 in amino acids: CASSPSPSSYNEQFF. For the CDR3, the DNA is TGTGCCAGCAGCCCGTCACCAAGCTCCTACAATGAGCAGTTCTTC.

This clone has a single count. The chain carries TRBV5-4 and TRBJ2-3; 11 bases align to TRBD2. Trimming removed 3 bases from V and 3 bases from J; junction bases left unmatched: 6. This CDR3 has 16 amino acids. Per germline, CDR1 SGHNT and CDR2 YYREEE (reference sequence). The CDR3 sequence: CASSYHSSGRTDTQYF. Here the CDR3 DNA reads TGTGCCAGCAGCTACCACTCTAGCGGGAGGACAGATACGCAGTATTTT.

The rearrangement links TRBV14 to TRBJ2-1, with 10 bases identical to TRBD2. V was pared by 4 bases and J by 8 bases, with 11 bases of the junction left unmatched. Germline V lookup: CDR1 SGHDN, CDR2 FVKESK. The CDR3 sequence is 16 residues long. This CDR3 reads CASSPRGSGRTHEQFF. The CDR3 DNA sequence: TGTGCCAGCAGCCCGAGGGGTAGCGGGAGGACCCATGAGCAGTTCTTC. Full variable domain (missing parts from reference TRBV14 and TRBJ2-1): EAGVTQFPSHSVIEKGQTVTLRCDPISGHDNLYWYRRVMGKEIKFLLHFVKESKQDESGMPNNRFLAERTGGTYSTLKVQPAELEDSGVYFCASSPRGSGRTHEQFFGPGTRLTVL.

In this sample, this clone turned up a few times. The chain links TRBV19 to TRBJ2-7, with D tentatively TRBD1 or TRBD2 (5 bases each). The CDR3 loop spans 15 amino acids. Germline V gene lookup returns CDR1 LNHDA and CDR2 SQIVND (reference sequence). V shed 1 base and J shed 0 bases, with 10 bases lying between them. The CDR3 DNA follows: TGTGCCAGTAGTATAGGATCAGGGACCTCCTACGAGCAGTACTTC. It is translated as CASSIGSGTSYEQYF.

This chain uses TRBV20-1 with TRBJ2-2; D is unclear. The CDR3 covers 11 residues. The germline V gene has CDR1 DFQATT and CDR2 SNEGSKA (reference sequence). V lost 0 bases and J 7 bases, leaving 3 bases between the germline ends. The CDR3 sequence: CSAREDGELFF. The CDR3 DNA reads TGCAGTGCTAGAGAGGACGGGGAGCTGTTTTTT.

This sequence joins TRBV7-9 and TRBJ2-6, with D possibly being TRBD1 or TRBD2 (5 bases each). CDR3 size: 18 residues. Trimming removed 6 bases at V and 2 bases at J, with 20 bases between. Germline CDR1 and CDR2: SEHNR and FQNEAQ (reference sequence). Written as DNA, the CDR3 is TGTGCCAGCAGTCCAAGGGCCCGGGGCAGTCCTGGGGCCAACGTCCTGACTTTC. This codes for CASSPRARGSPGANVLTF.

This clone was found a few times. This rearrangement joins TRBV10-1 to TRBJ1-1, with D unresolved. The CDR3 is made up of 13 amino acids. The V end was cut by 8 bases, the J end by 12 bases, with 22 bases between. CDR1 is WNHNN and CDR2 is SYGVQD in the germline V gene (reference sequence). CDR3 DNA sequence: TGCGCCAGCCATACAACCGGCCTAGTTTGGTCTTTCTTT. Translated: CASHTTGLVWSFF.

V usage is TRBV6-5 and J usage is TRBJ2-4; 7 bases map to TRBD2. Germline trimming cut 0 bases from V and 0 bases from J; bases unmatched to any gene: 2. Germline-derived CDR1 and CDR2 are MNHEY and SVGAGI. The CDR3 loop spans 16 amino acids. As DNA, the CDR3 is TGTGCCAGCAGTTACTCACCTAGCGGAGCCAAAAACATTCAGTACTTC. Its protein is CASSYSPSGAKNIQYF.